The present T cell receptor (beta chain) was sequenced within a study of identifying expanded T cells in peripheral blood. Study-wide results and limits: Approximately 1.2 clones differed between technical replicates, versus around 16 and 19 over time.

During the collection period, no donor immune events like infections were recorded. CDR3 length equals 14 residues. Trimming removed 5 bases from V and 4 bases from J, with 15 bases in between. CDR1 and CDR2 from the germline V gene are LGHNA and YNFKEQ. Of note for this clone: Its antigen is as yet unknown.

Here immunoSEQ multiplex PCR was the method, and the copy in TCRdb shows in-frame clones only, minus some. The table lists 60,000 or so clones, about four fifths of them singletons. The chain combines TRBV4-2 with TRBJ2-7, with D perhaps assigned TRBD1 or TRBD2 (6 bases each). The sequenced material came from blood. The receptor was derived from a person aged 18 to 70 in good health. CDR3 in DNA: TGTGCCAGCAGCTTCAGAAAGGGGGGATACGAGCAGTACTTC. Protein product: CASSFRKGGYEQYF.